This T cell receptor beta chain comes out of a study of long-term antiretroviral therapy in people with HIV. Regarding this clone: Its antigen is undetermined.

Study-level points and caveats: Dominating the repertoire at all time points were the clones that expanded before ART.

From germline, CDR1 is LGHNA and CDR2 YSLEER. This CDR3 has 12 amino acids. V was clipped by 4 bases and J by 10 bases; unmatched bases: 3. Version v3.0 of the immunoSEQ assay was performed at survey level. Generated by immunoSEQ multiplex PCR, the TCRdb table keeps only in-frame clones and is missing some. This sample carries just under 20,000 clones, about 87% of them seen once, and the ten largest clones take roughly 4%. This rearrangement joins TRBV4-3 to TRBJ1-4; 7 bases match TRBD1. This receptor was taken from a man aged 18 to 29 with HIV. The starting material was unsorted PBMCs, obtained 2.1 years after starting antiretroviral therapy. CDR3 DNA: TGCGCCAGCAGCCCGGGACAGTTAAAACTGTTTTTT. It is translated as CASSPGQLKLFF.